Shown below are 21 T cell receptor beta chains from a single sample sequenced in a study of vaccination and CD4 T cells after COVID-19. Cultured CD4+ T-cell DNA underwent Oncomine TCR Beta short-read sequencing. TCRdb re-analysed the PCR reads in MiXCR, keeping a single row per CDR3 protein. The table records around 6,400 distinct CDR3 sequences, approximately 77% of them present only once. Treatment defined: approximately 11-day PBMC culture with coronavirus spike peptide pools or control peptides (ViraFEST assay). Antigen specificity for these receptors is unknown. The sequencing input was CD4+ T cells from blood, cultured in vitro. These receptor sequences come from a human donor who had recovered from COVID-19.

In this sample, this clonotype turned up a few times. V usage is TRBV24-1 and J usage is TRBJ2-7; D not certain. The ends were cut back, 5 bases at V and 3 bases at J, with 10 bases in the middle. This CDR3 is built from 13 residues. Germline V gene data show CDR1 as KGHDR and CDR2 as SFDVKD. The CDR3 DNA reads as TGTGCCACCAGTGTAGGATCAAACTACGAGCAGTACTTC. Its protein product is CATSVGSNYEQYF.

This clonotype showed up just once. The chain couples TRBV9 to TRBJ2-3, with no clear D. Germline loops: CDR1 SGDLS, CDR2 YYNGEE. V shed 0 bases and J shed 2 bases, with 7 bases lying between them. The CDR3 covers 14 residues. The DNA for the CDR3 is TGTGCCAGCAGCGTAGGTCGAGTCACAGATACGCAGTATTTT. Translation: CASSVGRVTDTQYF.

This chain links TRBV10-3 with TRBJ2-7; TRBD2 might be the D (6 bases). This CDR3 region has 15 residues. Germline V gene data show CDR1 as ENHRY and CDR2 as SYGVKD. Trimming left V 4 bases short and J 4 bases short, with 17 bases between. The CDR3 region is CAISGGEPSLYEQYF. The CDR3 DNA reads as TGTGCCATCAGTGGGGGGGAGCCTTCCTTATACGAGCAGTACTTC.

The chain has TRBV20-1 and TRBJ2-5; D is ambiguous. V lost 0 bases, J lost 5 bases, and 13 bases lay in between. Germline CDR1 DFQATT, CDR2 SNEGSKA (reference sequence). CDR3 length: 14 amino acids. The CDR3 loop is CSARDRRLGETQYF. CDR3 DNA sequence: TGCAGTGCTAGAGATAGGCGACTCGGGGAGACCCAGTACTTC.

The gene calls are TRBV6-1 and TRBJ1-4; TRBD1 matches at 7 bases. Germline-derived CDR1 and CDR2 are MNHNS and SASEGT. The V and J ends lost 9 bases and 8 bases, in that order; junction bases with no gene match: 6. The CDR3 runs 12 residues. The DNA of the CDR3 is TGTGCCAGTTCCGGGACAGCCGAAAAACTGTTTTTT. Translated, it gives CASSGTAEKLFF.

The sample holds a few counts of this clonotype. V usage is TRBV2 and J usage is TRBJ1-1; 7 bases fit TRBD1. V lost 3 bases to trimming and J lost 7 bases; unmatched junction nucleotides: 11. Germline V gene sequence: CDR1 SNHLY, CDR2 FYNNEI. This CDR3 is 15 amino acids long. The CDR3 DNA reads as TGTGCCAGCAGTGATGAGACAGGGAAGTTGGTTGAAGCTTTCTTT. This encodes CASSDETGKLVEAFF.

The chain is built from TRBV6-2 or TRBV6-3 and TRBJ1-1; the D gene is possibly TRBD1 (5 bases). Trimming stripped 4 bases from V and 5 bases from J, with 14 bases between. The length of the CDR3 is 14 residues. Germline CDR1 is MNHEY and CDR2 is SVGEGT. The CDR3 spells CASSWGDGGTEAFF. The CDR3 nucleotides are TGTGCCAGCAGTTGGGGGGATGGGGGAACTGAAGCTTTCTTT.

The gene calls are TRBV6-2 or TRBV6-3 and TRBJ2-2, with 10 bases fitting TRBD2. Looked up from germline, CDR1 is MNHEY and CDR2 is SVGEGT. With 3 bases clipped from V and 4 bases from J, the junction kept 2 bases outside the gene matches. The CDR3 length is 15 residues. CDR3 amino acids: CASSYTSGVTGELFF. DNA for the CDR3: TGTGCCAGCAGTTATACTAGCGGGGTCACCGGGGAGCTGTTTTTT.

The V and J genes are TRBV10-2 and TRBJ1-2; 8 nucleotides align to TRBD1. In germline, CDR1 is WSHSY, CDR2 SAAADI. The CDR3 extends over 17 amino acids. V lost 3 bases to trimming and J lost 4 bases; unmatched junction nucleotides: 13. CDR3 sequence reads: CASSDTKGQARLYGYTF. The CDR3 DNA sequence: TGCGCCAGCAGTGATACTAAGGGACAGGCTCGACTCTATGGCTACACCTTC.

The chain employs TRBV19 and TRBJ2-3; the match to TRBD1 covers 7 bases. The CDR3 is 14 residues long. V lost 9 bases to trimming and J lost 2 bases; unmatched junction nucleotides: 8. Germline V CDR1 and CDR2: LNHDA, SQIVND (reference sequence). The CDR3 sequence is CASTQGSITDTQYF. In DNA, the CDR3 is TGTGCCAGCACACAGGGGAGTATCACAGATACGCAGTATTTT.

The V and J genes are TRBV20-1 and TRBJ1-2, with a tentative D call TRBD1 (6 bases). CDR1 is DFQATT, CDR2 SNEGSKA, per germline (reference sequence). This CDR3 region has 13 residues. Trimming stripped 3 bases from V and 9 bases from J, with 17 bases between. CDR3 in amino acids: CSARDPQQGRYTF. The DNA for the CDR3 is TGCAGTGCTAGGGATCCTCAACAGGGTCGCTACACCTTC.

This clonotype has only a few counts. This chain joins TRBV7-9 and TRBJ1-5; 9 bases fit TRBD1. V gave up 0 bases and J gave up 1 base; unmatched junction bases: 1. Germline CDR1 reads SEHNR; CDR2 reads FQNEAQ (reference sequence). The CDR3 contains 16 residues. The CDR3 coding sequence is TGTGCCAGCAGCTTAGCGGGGACAGGGAGCAATCAGCCCCAGCATTTT. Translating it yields CASSLAGTGSNQPQHF.

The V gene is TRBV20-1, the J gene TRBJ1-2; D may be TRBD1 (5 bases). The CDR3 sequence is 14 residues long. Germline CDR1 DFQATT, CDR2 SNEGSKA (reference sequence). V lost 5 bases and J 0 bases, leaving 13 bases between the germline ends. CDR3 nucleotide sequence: TGCAGTGCTCCTGAAGGGGTCACTAACTATGGCTACACCTTC. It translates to CSAPEGVTNYGYTF.

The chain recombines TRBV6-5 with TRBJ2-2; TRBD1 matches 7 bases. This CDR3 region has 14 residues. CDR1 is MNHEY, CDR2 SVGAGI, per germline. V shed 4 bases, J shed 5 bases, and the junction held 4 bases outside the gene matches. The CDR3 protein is CASSSGQRTGELFF. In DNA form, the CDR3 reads TGTGCCAGCAGTTCGGGACAGAGGACCGGGGAGCTGTTTTTT.

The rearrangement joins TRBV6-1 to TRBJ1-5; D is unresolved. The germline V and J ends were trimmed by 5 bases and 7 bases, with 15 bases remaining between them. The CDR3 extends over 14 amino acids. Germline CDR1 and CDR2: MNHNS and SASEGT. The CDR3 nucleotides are TGTGCCAGCAGTCATAAACCGGTTCGGCAGCCCCAGCATTTT. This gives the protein CASSHKPVRQPQHF.

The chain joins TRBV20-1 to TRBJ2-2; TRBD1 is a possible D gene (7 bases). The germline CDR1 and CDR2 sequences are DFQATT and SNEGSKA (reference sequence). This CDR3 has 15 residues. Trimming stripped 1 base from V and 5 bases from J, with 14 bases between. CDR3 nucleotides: TGCAGTGCTAGAGTGTGGCAGGGGGGAACCGGGGAGCTGTTTTTT. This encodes CSARVWQGGTGELFF.

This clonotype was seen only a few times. The DNA of the CDR3 is TGTGCCAGCAGTCCGACCTTTAGTGGGAGGATTACAGATACGCAGTATTTT. Translating gives CASSPTFSGRITDTQYF. The J gene is TRBJ2-3, the V gene TRBV6-2 or TRBV6-3; maybe TRBD2 (6 bases). The germline V gene has CDR1 MNHEY and CDR2 SVGEGT. V was trimmed by 5 bases and J by 3 bases, leaving 21 bases between them. The CDR3 covers 17 residues.

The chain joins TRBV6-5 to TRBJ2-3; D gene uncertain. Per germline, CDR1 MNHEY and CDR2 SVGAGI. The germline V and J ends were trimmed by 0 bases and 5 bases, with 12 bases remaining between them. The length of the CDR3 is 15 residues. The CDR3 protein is CASSYSSIAEDTQYF. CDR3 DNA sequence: TGTGCCAGCAGTTACTCGTCCATAGCCGAAGATACGCAGTATTTT.

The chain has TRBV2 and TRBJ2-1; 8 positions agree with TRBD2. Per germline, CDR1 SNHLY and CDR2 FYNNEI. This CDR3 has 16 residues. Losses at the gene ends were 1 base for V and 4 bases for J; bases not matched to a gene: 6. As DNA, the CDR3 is TGTGCCAGCAGTGAAGTCGGGAGGGCCGGGTACAATGAGCAGTTCTTC. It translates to CASSEVGRAGYNEQFF.

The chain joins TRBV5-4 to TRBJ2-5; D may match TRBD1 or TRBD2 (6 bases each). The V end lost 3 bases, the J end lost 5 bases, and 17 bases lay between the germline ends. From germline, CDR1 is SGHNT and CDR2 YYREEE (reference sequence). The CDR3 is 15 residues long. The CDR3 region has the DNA TGTGCCAGCAGCTCGCCGGGGGCGAGGAGGGAGACCCAGTACTTC. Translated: CASSSPGARRETQYF.

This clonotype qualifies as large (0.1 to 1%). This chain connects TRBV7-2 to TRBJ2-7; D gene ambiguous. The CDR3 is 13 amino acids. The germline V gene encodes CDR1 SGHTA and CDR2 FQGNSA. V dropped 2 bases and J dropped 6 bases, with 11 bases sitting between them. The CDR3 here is CASSLRWQREQYF. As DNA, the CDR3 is TGTGCCAGCAGCTTACGCTGGCAGCGCGAGCAGTACTTC. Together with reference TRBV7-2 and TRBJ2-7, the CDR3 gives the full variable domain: GAGVSQSPSNKVTEKGKDVELRCDPISGHTALYWYRQSLGQGLEFLIYFQGNSAPDKSGLPSDRFSAERTGGSVSTLTIQRTQQEDSAVYLCASSLRWQREQYFGPGTRLTVT.